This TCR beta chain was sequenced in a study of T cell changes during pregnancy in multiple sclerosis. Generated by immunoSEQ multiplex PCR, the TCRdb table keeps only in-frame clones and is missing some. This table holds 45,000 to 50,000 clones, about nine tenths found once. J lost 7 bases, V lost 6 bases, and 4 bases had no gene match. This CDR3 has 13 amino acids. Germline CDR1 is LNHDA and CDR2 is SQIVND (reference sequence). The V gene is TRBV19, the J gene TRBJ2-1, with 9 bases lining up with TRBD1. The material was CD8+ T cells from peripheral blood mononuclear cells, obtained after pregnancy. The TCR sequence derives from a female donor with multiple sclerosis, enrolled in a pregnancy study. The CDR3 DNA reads TGTGCCAGTAGCCCTGGACAGGGGAATGAGCAGTTCTTC. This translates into CASSPGQGNEQFF. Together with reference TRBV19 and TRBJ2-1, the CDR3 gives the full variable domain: DGGITQSPKYLFRKEGQNVTLSCEQNLNHDAMYWYRQDPGQGLRLIYYSQIVNDFQKGDIAEGYSVSREKKESFPLTVTSAQKNPTAFYLCASSPGQGNEQFFGPGTRLTVL.